This passage covers 18 T cell receptor beta chains from one sample sequenced in a study of human T cells and chemical hapten exposure. MiXCR was run by TCRdb on the RACE reads, yielding one entry per CDR3 protein. Among 180,000 or so distinct CDR3 sequences listed, about 22% were seen once. Time point of the sample: patch test 1, 2 weeks after DPC sensitization. Treatment denoted: therapeutic diphenylcyclopropenone sensitization with weekly scalp DPC. Source: whole blood, taken in connection with sensitization to the hapten diphenylcyclopropenone (DPC). The receptors originated from a woman aged 45 to 65 with alopecia areata. Some clones in this sample may be carry-over from other donors' samples.

The chain combines TRBV6-1 with TRBJ2-2; D remains unclear. The CDR3 consists of 14 residues. In germline, CDR1 is MNHNS, CDR2 SASEGT. Between the trimmed V and J ends, which lost 11 bases and 3 bases, there was a span of 16 bases. The CDR3 is CAAGLRWDTGELFF. DNA of the CDR3: TGTGCCGCCGGGCTGAGGTGGGACACCGGGGAGCTGTTTTTT.

This clonotype was found many times. V and J are TRBV12-3 or TRBV12-4 and TRBJ1-2, with D perhaps matching TRBD1 (5 bases). CDR3 length equals 14 residues. Trimming pared 3 bases from V and 7 bases from J, leaving 15 bases between. The CDR3 region is CASSLEGSPSGYTF. In DNA, the CDR3 is TGTGCCAGCAGTTTGGAGGGGTCCCCATCTGGCTACACCTTC.

The V gene is TRBV20-1, the J gene TRBJ2-3; TRBD2 aligns across 12 bases. The CDR3 totals 18 residues. V lost 0 bases to trimming and J lost 4 bases; unmatched junction nucleotides: 11. In germline, CDR1 is DFQATT, CDR2 SNEGSKA (reference sequence). The CDR3 spells CSARDLMLAGGPADTQYF. DNA for the CDR3: TGCAGTGCTAGAGATCTTATGCTAGCGGGAGGGCCTGCAGATACGCAGTATTTT.

The genes are TRBV5-1 and TRBJ2-2, with D maybe TRBD2 (5 bases). V lost 4 bases, J lost 5 bases, and 9 bases lay in between. Germline-derived CDR1 and CDR2 are SGHRS and YFSETQ. This CDR3 comprises 13 residues. In DNA, the CDR3 is TGCGCCAGCAGCCCTACTAGGACCGGGGAGCTGTTTTTT. Its protein is CASSPTRTGELFF.

The V gene is TRBV7-9, the J gene TRBJ2-1, with no clear D. The ends were cut back, 4 bases at V and 5 bases at J, with 18 bases in the middle. The CDR3 loop spans 16 amino acids. Germline CDR1 and CDR2: SEHNR and FQNEAQ (reference sequence). The CDR3 DNA reads TGTGCCAGCAGCTCGCTTGTGGGCGGTCCCCACAATGAGCAGTTCTTC. Translating gives CASSSLVGGPHNEQFF. The whole variable domain, remainder taken from reference TRBV7-9 and TRBJ2-1, is DTGVSQNPRHKITKRGQNVTFRCDPISEHNRLYWYRQTLGQGPEFLTYFQNEAQLEKSRLLSDRFSAERPKGSFSTLEIQRTEQGDSAMYLCASSSLVGGPHNEQFFGPGTRLTVL.

In its sample, this clonotype was seen a few times. This sequence joins TRBV27 and TRBJ2-6; a weak D match, TRBD1 (6 bases). Per germline, CDR1 MNHEY and CDR2 SMNVEV (reference sequence). The length of the CDR3 is 16 residues. V dropped 6 bases and J dropped 1 base, with 13 bases sitting between them. The CDR3 loop reads CASRPYTGSGANVLTF. In nucleotides, the CDR3 is TGTGCCAGCAGACCCTACACAGGGTCTGGGGCCAACGTCCTGACTTTC. Drawing the rest from reference TRBV27 and TRBJ2-6, the complete variable domain is EAQVTQNPRYLITVTGKKLTVTCSQNMNHEYMSWYRQDPGLGLRQIYYSMNVEVTDKGDVPEGYKVSRKEKRNFPLILESPSPNQTSLYFCASRPYTGSGANVLTFGAGSRLTVL.

The chain has TRBV24-1 and TRBJ2-5; 14 bases match TRBD2. Germline assignment: CDR1 KGHDR and CDR2 SFDVKD. J gave up 2 bases and V 4 bases, and 11 bases lay outside the gene matches. The CDR3 loop spans 19 amino acids. DNA for the CDR3: TGTGCCACCAGTGACGAAAGACCGGGACTAGCGGGAGTACAAGAGACCCAGTACTTC. This codes for CATSDERPGLAGVQETQYF.

This clonotype was picked up many times. The V and J genes are TRBV5-1 and TRBJ1-5, with D perhaps matching TRBD1 (6 bases). The CDR3 contains 15 residues. V lost 4 bases to trimming and J lost 3 bases, with 14 bases between them. The germline V gene has CDR1 SGHRS and CDR2 YFSETQ. The CDR3 protein is CASSPTGADNQPQHF. CDR3 nucleotides: TGCGCCAGCAGCCCGACGGGGGCGGACAATCAGCCCCAGCATTTT.

This clonotype appeared a few times. DNA for the CDR3: TGTGCCAGCAGTTACAGCTGGCTGGGGGGTGCCCAGTACTTC. Its translation is CASSYSWLGGAQYF. The chain combines TRBV6-5 with TRBJ2-5; weak D call: TRBD2 (6 bases). CDR1 and CDR2 from the germline V gene are MNHEY and SVGAGI. Between the trimmed V and J ends, which lost 2 bases and 9 bases, there was a span of 16 bases. This CDR3 region has 14 residues.

This clonotype was counted only a few times. The chain has TRBV27 and TRBJ1-1; D gene unclear. Germline-derived CDR1 and CDR2 are MNHEY and SMNVEV (reference sequence). There are 11 residues in the CDR3. Trimming cost V 6 bases and J 1 base, with 3 bases left between them. CDR3 nucleotide sequence: TGTGCCAGCAGGGGGAACACTGAAGCTTTCTTT. The encoded protein is CASRGNTEAFF.

The chain uses TRBV5-6 and TRBJ2-7, with 8 bases lining up with TRBD2. V gave up 7 bases and J gave up 2 bases; unmatched junction bases: 8. The CDR3 spans 14 residues. Germline CDR1 SGHDT, CDR2 YYEEEE. This CDR3 is CASYRTSGPYEQYF. The CDR3 nucleotides are TGTGCCAGCTATCGAACTAGCGGACCCTACGAGCAGTACTTC.

A few counts support this clonotype. The chain couples TRBV10-3 to TRBJ2-1, with no clear D. The CDR3 is 18 amino acids. Germline V CDR1 and CDR2: ENHRY, SYGVKD. The germline V and J ends were trimmed by 0 bases and 0 bases, with 15 bases remaining between them. The CDR3 DNA reads as TGTGCCATCAGTGAGTCCAGGATCTCTTCTCTCTCCTACAATGAGCAGTTCTTC. It is translated as CAISESRISSLSYNEQFF.

The V gene is TRBV7-2, the J gene TRBJ2-1; TRBD2 aligns across 8 bases. The CDR3 is made up of 20 amino acids. Germline assignment: CDR1 SGHTA and CDR2 FQGNSA. The J segment lost 8 bases and the V segment lost 2 bases, leaving 23 bases of the junction unmatched. Written as DNA, the CDR3 is TGTGCCAGCAGCTTAAAGGACGGACTAGCTAACCTAGGGCCGAGCTATGAGCAGTTCTTC. It encodes CASSLKDGLANLGPSYEQFF. Complete variable domain (other parts from reference TRBV7-2 and TRBJ2-1): GAGVSQSPSNKVTEKGKDVELRCDPISGHTALYWYRQSLGQGLEFLIYFQGNSAPDKSGLPSDRFSAERTGGSVSTLTIQRTQQEDSAVYLCASSLKDGLANLGPSYEQFFGPGTRLTVL.

The CDR3 bases are TGTGCCAGCAGTGGGGGGATTGAGCAGTTCTTC. It is translated as CASSGGIEQFF. The V and J genes are TRBV6-1 and TRBJ2-1, with D perhaps assigned TRBD1 or TRBD2 (5 bases each). This CDR3 has 11 residues. The V gene's germline CDR1 is MNHNS and CDR2 SASEGT. V was shortened by 4 bases and J by 9 bases, with 7 bases between the two germline ends.

CDR3 region: CASSWSGGSNQPQHF. CDR3 DNA: TGCGCCAGCAGCTGGTCCGGGGGAAGCAATCAGCCCCAGCATTTT. The gene calls are TRBV5-1 and TRBJ1-5, with a possible D match to TRBD1 (5 bases). Trimming shortened V by 3 bases and J by 1 base, and 11 bases separated the two germline ends. This CDR3 contains 15 residues. Germline V gives CDR1 SGHRS, CDR2 YFSETQ.

This clonotype was detected a few times. The chain combines TRBV28 with TRBJ2-5, with D maybe TRBD2 (5 bases). Germline-derived CDR1 and CDR2 are MDHEN and SYDVKM. The CDR3 runs to 14 residues. Trimming shortened V by 6 bases and J by 5 bases, and 16 bases separated the two germline ends. For the CDR3, the DNA is TGTGCCAGCAGCGTATTGGGCAGGAGGGAGACCCAGTACTTC. It translates to CASSVLGRRETQYF.

The chain carries TRBV20-1 and TRBJ2-2, with a tentative D call TRBD2 (6 bases). The CDR3 has 15 amino acids. Germline lookup yields CDR1 DFQATT and CDR2 SNEGSKA (reference sequence). V lost 4 bases, J lost 4 bases, and 16 bases lay in between. The CDR3 DNA is TGCAGTGCTATTACCGGGGGAGTGGGCACCGGGGAGCTGTTTTTT. Translated: CSAITGGVGTGELFF.

This clonotype was counted a few times. This chain joins TRBV7-6 and TRBJ1-5; tentatively, D is TRBD1 (5 bases). The CDR3 covers 13 residues. Germline values: CDR1 SGHVS, CDR2 FNYEAQ. Trimming cost V 10 bases and J 1 base, with 11 bases left between them. This CDR3 is CANGGRSNQPQHF. The CDR3 DNA reads TGTGCCAACGGGGGGAGGAGCAATCAGCCCCAGCATTTT.